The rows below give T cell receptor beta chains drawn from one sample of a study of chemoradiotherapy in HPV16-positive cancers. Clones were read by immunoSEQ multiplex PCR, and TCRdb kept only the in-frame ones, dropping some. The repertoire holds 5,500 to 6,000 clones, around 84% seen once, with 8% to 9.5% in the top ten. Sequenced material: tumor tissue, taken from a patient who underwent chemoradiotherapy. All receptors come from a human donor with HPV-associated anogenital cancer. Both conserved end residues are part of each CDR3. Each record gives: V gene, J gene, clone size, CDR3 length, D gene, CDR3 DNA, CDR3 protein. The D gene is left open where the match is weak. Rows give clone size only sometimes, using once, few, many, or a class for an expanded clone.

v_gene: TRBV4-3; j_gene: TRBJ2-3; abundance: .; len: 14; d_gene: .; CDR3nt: TGCGCCAGCAGCCAAGCAGCAGGGTCAGATACGCAGTATTTT; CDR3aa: CASSQAAGSDTQYF
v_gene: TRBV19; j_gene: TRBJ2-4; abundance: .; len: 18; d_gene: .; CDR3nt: TGTGCCAGTAGTATGGCGCTAGTTCCTAATCTAGCCAAAAACATTCAGTACTTC; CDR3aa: CASSMALVPNLAKNIQYF
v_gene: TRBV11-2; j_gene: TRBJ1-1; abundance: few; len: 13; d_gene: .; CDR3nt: TGTGCCAGCAGCTTAGATCTAAGGACTGAAGCTTTCTTT; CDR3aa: CASSLDLRTEAFF
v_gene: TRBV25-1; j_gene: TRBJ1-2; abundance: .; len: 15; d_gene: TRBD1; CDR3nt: TGTGCCAGCAGTGTTCAGGGGGCGGGCGACTATGGCTACACCTTC; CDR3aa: CASSVQGAGDYGYTF
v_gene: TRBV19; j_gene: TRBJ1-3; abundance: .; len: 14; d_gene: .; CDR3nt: TGTGCCAGTAGTATCCTCGGCTCTGGAAACACCATATATTTT; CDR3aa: CASSILGSGNTIYF
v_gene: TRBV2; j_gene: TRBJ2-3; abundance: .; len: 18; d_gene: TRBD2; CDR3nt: TGTGCCAGCAGCCGCCCCCGGACTAGCGGGGGTATGACAGATACGCAGTATTTT; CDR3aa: CASSRPRTSGGMTDTQYF
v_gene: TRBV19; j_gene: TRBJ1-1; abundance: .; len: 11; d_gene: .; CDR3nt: TGTGCCAGTGGCGGGAACACTGAAGCTTTCTTT; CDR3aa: CASGGNTEAFF
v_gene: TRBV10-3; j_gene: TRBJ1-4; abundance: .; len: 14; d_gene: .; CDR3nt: TGTGCCATCAGCCCCCGGGCGGACTCAGAAAAACTGTTTTTT; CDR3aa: CAISPRADSEKLFF
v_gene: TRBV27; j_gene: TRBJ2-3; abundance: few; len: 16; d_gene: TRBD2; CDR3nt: TGTGCCAGCAAGAACAGTGGCGGGAGAAGCACAGATACGCAGTATTTT; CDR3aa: CASKNSGGRSTDTQYF
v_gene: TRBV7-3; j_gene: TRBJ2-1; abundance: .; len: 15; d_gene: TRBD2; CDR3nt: TGTGCCAGCAGCTCCAGCGGGGGGGCCACGAATGAGCAGTTCTTC; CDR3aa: CASSSSGGATNEQFF
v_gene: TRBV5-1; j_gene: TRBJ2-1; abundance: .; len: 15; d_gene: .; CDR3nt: TGCGCCAGCAGCTTGGGCACCAGCTCCTACAATGAGCAGTTCTTC; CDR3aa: CASSLGTSSYNEQFF
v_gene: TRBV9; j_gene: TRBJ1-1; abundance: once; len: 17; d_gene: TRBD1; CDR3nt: TGTGCCAGCAGCGTAGCCAAGGACAGGGCTGGGATCACTGAAGCTTTCTTT; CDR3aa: CASSVAKDRAGITEAFF
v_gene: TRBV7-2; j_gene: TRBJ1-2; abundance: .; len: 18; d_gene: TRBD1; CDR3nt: TGTGCCAGCAGCTTAGTCGCGACAGGGGGCGTCCCGCTTCGTGGCTACACCTTC; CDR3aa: CASSLVATGGVPLRGYTF
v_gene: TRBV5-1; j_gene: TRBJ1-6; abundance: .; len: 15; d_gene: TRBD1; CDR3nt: TGCGCCAGCAGCTCTTCGGGACAGGTTAATTCACCCCTCCACTTT; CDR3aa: CASSSSGQVNSPLHF
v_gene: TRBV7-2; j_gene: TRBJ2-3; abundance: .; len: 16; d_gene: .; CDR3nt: TGTGCCAGCAGCTTTATCGGCGGGGCTAGCACAGATACGCAGTATTTT; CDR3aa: CASSFIGGASTDTQYF
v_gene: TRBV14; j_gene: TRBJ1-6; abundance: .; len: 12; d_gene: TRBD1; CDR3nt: TGTGCCAGCAGCCGACAGGGGTTAACCCTCCACTTT; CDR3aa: CASSRQGLTLHF
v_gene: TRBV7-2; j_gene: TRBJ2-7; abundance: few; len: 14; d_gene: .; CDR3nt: TGTGCCAGCAGCGGGTCTGGGGGATCCTACGAGCAGTACTTC; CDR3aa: CASSGSGGSYEQYF
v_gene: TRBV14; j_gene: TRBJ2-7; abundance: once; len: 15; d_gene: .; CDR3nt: TGTGCCAGCAGCCATTCCGGGACACGCCTCTACGAGCAGTACTTC; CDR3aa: CASSHSGTRLYEQYF
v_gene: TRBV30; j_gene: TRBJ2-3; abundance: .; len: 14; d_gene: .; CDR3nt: TGTGCCTGGAGTGTCTTGCAGCCAAGGGGTACGCAGTATTTT; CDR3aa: CAWSVLQPRGTQYF
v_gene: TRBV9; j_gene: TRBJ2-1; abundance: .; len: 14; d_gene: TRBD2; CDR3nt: TGTGCCAGCAGCGTAGAACCGGGAGGGGATGAGCAGTTCTTC; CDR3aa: CASSVEPGGDEQFF
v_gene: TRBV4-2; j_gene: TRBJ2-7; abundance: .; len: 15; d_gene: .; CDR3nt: TGTGCCAGCAGCCAAGAAATAACCCCCCTCTACGAGCAGTACTTC; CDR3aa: CASSQEITPLYEQYF
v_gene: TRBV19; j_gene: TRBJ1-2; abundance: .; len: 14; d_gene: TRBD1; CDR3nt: TGTGCCAGTAGTACTACAGGGGGCAAAGGTGGCTACACCTTC; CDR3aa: CASSTTGGKGGYTF
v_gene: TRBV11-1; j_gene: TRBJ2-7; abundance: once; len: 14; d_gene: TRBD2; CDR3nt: TGTGCCAGCAGCAGAAGCGGGGGGGCGAACGAGCAGTACTTC; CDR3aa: CASSRSGGANEQYF
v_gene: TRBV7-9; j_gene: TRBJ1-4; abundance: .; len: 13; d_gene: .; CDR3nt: TGTGCCAGCAGCCCCAGGAGAAATGAAAAACTGTTTTTT; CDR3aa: CASSPRRNEKLFF
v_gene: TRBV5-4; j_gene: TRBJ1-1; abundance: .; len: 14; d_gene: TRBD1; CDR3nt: TGTGCCAGCAGTCGCAGGGGGGGAAACACTGAAGCTTTCTTT; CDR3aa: CASSRRGGNTEAFF
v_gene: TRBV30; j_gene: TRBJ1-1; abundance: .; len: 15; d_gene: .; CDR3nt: TGTGCCTGGAGTGTACGTAGCCTAAGCCGTATCATGGCTTTCTTT; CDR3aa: CAWSVRSLSRIMAFF
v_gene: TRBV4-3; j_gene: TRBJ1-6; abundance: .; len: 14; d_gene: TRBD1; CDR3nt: TGCGCCAGCAGCTTACAGGGGACTAATTCACCCCTCCACTTT; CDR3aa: CASSLQGTNSPLHF
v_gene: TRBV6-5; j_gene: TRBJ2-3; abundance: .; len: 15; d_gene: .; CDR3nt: TGTGCCAGCAGTTACTCGTCTCGGGGTCGAGATACGCAGTATTTT; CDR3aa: CASSYSSRGRDTQYF
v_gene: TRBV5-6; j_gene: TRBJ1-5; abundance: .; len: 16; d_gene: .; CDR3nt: TGTGCCAGCAGCTTTCAGGGTCCGTTTAGCAATCAGCCCCAGCATTTT; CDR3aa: CASSFQGPFSNQPQHF